The 18 T cell receptor beta chains below were found in one sample sequenced in a study of CD8+ T cells in alopecia areata. Extraction and reverse transcription of RNA yielded cDNA as the sequencing template. Sequenced by immunoSEQ multiplex PCR; TCRdb stores in-frame clones only, minus some. The sample lists roughly 150,000 clones, roughly 50% occurring once. The sample was CD4+ T cells sorted from blood. The receptor set was obtained from a human donor with alopecia areata.

This chain joins TRBV28 and TRBJ1-2; D not certain. The V gene's germline CDR1 is MDHEN and CDR2 SYDVKM. V lost 2 bases, J lost 4 bases, and 14 bases lay in between. The CDR3 contains 15 residues. The CDR3 spells CASSLPQGLGYGYTF. The CDR3 DNA sequence: TGTGCCAGCAGTTTACCCCAAGGGCTTGGCTATGGCTACACCTTC.

The chain carries TRBV5-6 and TRBJ2-6; D is uncertain. The CDR3 runs to 15 residues. The V and J ends lost 0 bases and 2 bases respectively, with 6 bases between them. Germline V gene sequence: CDR1 SGHDT, CDR2 YYEEEE. CDR3 residues: CASSLVAAGANVLTF. Written as DNA, the CDR3 is TGTGCCAGCAGCTTGGTGGCAGCTGGGGCCAACGTCCTGACTTTC.

This chain connects TRBV6-5 to TRBJ2-7, with 11 bases lining up with TRBD2. The CDR3 runs 15 residues. The trim removed 5 bases at V and 2 bases at J, leaving 5 bases unmatched. Looked up from germline, CDR1 is MNHEY and CDR2 is SVGAGI. CDR3 in amino acids: CASSHLAGGPYEQYF. CDR3 nucleotide sequence: TGTGCCAGCAGTCACTTAGCGGGAGGGCCCTACGAGCAGTACTTC.

The chain carries TRBV14 and TRBJ2-1, with 9 bases that match TRBD1. Germline V gene data show CDR1 as SGHDN and CDR2 as FVKESK. V was pared by 3 bases and J by 5 bases, with 5 bases of the junction left unmatched. The CDR3 runs to 15 residues. The DNA of the CDR3 is TGTGCCAGCAGCCACCGGGACAGGGTTGACAATGAGCAGTTCTTC. It yields the protein CASSHRDRVDNEQFF.

A few counts support this clone. V and J are TRBV29-1 and TRBJ2-1; 7 nucleotides match TRBD2. This CDR3 is built from 14 residues. With 8 bases clipped from V and 0 bases from J, the junction kept 7 bases outside the gene matches. Germline V gene sequence: CDR1 SQVTM, CDR2 ANQGSEA. DNA of the CDR3: TGCAGCCATAGCGGGCGAAGCTCCTACAATGAGCAGTTCTTC. Residues: CSHSGRSSYNEQFF.

The chain employs TRBV7-9 and TRBJ2-7, with a possible D match to TRBD1 (6 bases). V lost 1 base and J 5 bases, leaving 12 bases between the germline ends. The CDR3 runs 14 residues. Germline CDR1 SEHNR, CDR2 FQNEAQ (reference sequence). CDR3 loop: CASSLDRVAHEQYF. In nucleotides, the CDR3 is TGTGCCAGCAGCTTAGACAGGGTAGCCCACGAGCAGTACTTC.

The chain recombines TRBV13 with TRBJ2-1; D gene uncertain. Looked up from germline, CDR1 is PRHDT and CDR2 is FYEKMQ (reference sequence). V lost 5 bases and J 8 bases, leaving 7 bases between the germline ends. This CDR3 region has 11 residues. CDR3 in DNA: TGTGCCAGCAGCCTCGACCATGAGCAGTTCTTC. It encodes CASSLDHEQFF. The variable domain in full, with the rest retrieved from reference TRBV13 and TRBJ2-1, is AAGVIQSPRHLIKEKRETATLKCYPIPRHDTVYWYQQGPGQDPQFLISFYEKMQSDKGSIPDRFSAQQFSDYHSELNMSSLELGDSALYFCASSLDHEQFFGPGTRLTVL.

The CDR3 sequence: CASSQPLGASGSSEQYF. The CDR3 bases are TGTGCCAGCAGCCAACCTTTGGGGGCTAGCGGGAGCAGTGAGCAGTACTTC. The chain has TRBV14 and TRBJ2-7; 10 nucleotides agree with TRBD2. V dropped 2 bases and J dropped 7; count of bases not matched to a gene: 14. The CDR3 consists of 17 residues. In germline, CDR1 is SGHDN, CDR2 FVKESK. Full variable domain (missing parts from reference TRBV14 and TRBJ2-7): EAGVTQFPSHSVIEKGQTVTLRCDPISGHDNLYWYRRVMGKEIKFLLHFVKESKQDESGMPNNRFLAERTGGTYSTLKVQPAELEDSGVYFCASSQPLGASGSSEQYFGPGTRLTVT.

This clone was seen more than once but under ten times. The chain has TRBV4-1 and TRBJ2-5, with 7 bases that match TRBD1. V shed 0 bases, J shed 5 bases, and the junction held 3 bases outside the gene matches. Germline CDR1 MGHRA, CDR2 YSYEKL. This CDR3 has 14 amino acids. The CDR3 nucleotides read TGCGCCAGCAGCCAAGATGACAGGGCGGAGACCCAGTACTTC. Its protein product is CASSQDDRAETQYF.

This clone was observed a handful of times. V is TRBV9 and J is TRBJ1-1; no clear D gene. Trimming pared 0 bases from V and 0 bases from J, leaving 3 bases between. The germline gives CDR1 SGDLS, CDR2 YYNGEE. The CDR3 sequence is 13 residues long. This CDR3 is CASSVEMNTEAFF. CDR3 sequence (DNA): TGTGCCAGCAGCGTAGAGATGAACACTGAAGCTTTCTTT.

This clone appeared a single time. This chain connects TRBV7-3 to TRBJ1-2; 7 bases fit TRBD1. CDR1 and CDR2 from the germline V gene are SGHTA and FQGTGA. The V and J ends lost 5 bases and 8 bases, in that order; junction bases with no gene match: 8. The CDR3 contains 13 residues. DNA of the CDR3: TGTGCCAGCAGCCCAACAACAGGGGTCGGCTACACCTTC. It encodes CASSPTTGVGYTF.

This chain uses TRBV7-9 with TRBJ2-7; 10 nucleotides line up with TRBD1. The CDR3 consists of 12 residues. Germline-derived CDR1 and CDR2 are SEHNR and FQNEAQ (reference sequence). Unmatched junction bases numbered 4, after V lost 4 bases and J lost 10 bases. In DNA form, the CDR3 reads TGTGCCAGCAGCTCGGGACAGGGGCGACAGTACTTC. Its translation is CASSSGQGRQYF. The entire variable domain, with the rest obtained from reference TRBV7-9 and TRBJ2-7, is as follows: DTGVSQNPRHKITKRGQNVTFRCDPISEHNRLYWYRQTLGQGPEFLTYFQNEAQLEKSRLLSDRFSAERPKGSFSTLEIQRTEQGDSAMYLCASSSGQGRQYFGPGTRLTVT.

This clone was recorded only once. The rearrangement links TRBV5-1 to TRBJ2-7, with a possible D match to TRBD2 (6 bases). The CDR3 runs 14 residues. Trimming removed 6 bases from V and 2 bases from J, with 15 bases in between. Germline assignment: CDR1 SGHRS and CDR2 YFSETQ. This CDR3 reads CASKRIAAPYEQYF. The CDR3 bases are TGCGCCAGCAAGCGGATAGCGGCTCCCTACGAGCAGTACTTC.

This chain uses TRBV27 with TRBJ2-1; 10 nucleotides line up with TRBD2. With V trimmed by 5 bases and J by 4 bases, 2 bases remained unmatched. The CDR3 runs 14 residues. CDR1 is MNHEY and CDR2 is SMNVEV in the germline V gene (reference sequence). The CDR3 region is CASSELAGYNEQFF. Here the CDR3 DNA reads TGTGCCAGCAGTGAACTAGCGGGATACAATGAGCAGTTCTTC.

V and J are TRBV5-1 and TRBJ1-1; no reliable D call. The CDR3 consists of 11 residues. CDR1 is SGHRS, CDR2 YFSETQ, per germline. Between the trimmed V and J ends, which lost 4 bases and 3 bases, there was a span of 4 bases. The CDR3, as DNA: TGCGCCAGCAGCGGGCACACTGAAGCTTTCTTT. Translating it yields CASSGHTEAFF. Filled out from reference TRBV5-1 and TRBJ1-1, the complete variable domain reads KAGVTQTPRYLIKTRGQQVTLSCSPISGHRSVSWYQQTPGQGLQFLFEYFSETQRNKGNFPGRFSGRQFSNSRSEMNVSTLELGDSALYLCASSGHTEAFFGQGTRLTVV.

The chain carries TRBV5-1 and TRBJ2-5; the match to TRBD2 covers 10 bases. Germline V CDR1 and CDR2: SGHRS, YFSETQ. The CDR3 covers 16 residues. Trimming at V came to 4 bases and at J to 5 bases, leaving 11 bases not matched to a gene. CDR3 protein: CASSARIAGGGETQYF. CDR3 bases: TGCGCCAGCAGCGCCCGGATAGCGGGAGGTGGCGAGACCCAGTACTTC.

The J gene is TRBJ1-2, the V gene TRBV2; no reliable D call. The length of the CDR3 is 15 residues. Germline V CDR1 and CDR2: SNHLY, FYNNEI. V was clipped by 7 bases and J by 2 bases, with 17 bases between them. CDR3 sequence reads: CASTPGPRANYGYTF. The CDR3 DNA follows: TGTGCCAGCACCCCTGGACCTAGAGCAAACTATGGCTACACCTTC.

J is TRBJ1-3 and V is TRBV29-1; tentative D call: TRBD1 (6 bases). Germline CDR1 SQVTM, CDR2 ANQGSEA. CDR3 length: 13 residues. The ends were cut back, 6 bases at V and 0 bases at J, with 9 bases in the middle. CDR3: CSVGAFSGNTIYF. The CDR3 region has the DNA TGCAGCGTGGGGGCCTTCTCTGGAAACACCATATATTTT.